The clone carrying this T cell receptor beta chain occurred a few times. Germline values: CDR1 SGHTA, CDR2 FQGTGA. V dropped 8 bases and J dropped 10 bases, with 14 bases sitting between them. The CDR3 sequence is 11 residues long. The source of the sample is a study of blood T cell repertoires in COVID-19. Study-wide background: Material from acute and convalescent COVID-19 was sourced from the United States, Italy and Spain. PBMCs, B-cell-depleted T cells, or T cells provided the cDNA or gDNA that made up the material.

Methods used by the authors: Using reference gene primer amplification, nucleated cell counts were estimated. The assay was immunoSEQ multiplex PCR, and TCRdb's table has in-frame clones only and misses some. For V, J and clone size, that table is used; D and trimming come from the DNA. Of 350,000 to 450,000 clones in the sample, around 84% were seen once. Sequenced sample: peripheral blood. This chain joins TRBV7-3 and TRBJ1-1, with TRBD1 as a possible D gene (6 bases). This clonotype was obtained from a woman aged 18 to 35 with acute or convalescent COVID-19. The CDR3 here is CASGTGRAAFF. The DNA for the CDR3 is TGTGCCAGCGGAACAGGGCGTGCAGCTTTCTTT.